These 20 T cell receptor beta chains share one sample of origin, sequenced in a study of cytomegalovirus exposure and HLA in healthy donors. The PCR had 60 Vbeta and 13 Jbeta primers. TCRdb's table, derived via immunoSEQ multiplex PCR, lists solely in-frame clones and lacks some. The repertoire holds under 150,000 clones, with around 78% as singletons. Sequenced sample: PBMCs. The receptors derive from a female donor in good health and CMV-seropositive.

This chain links TRBV9 with TRBJ1-2, with D tentatively TRBD1 (5 bases). The CDR3 sequence is 13 residues long. Per the germline V gene, CDR1 is SGDLS and CDR2 is YYNGEE. V lost 3 bases, J lost 6 bases, and 12 bases lay in between. The DNA for the CDR3 is TGTGCCAGCAGCGCCCAAGGGGTCGATGGCTACACCTTC. Amino acid sequence: CASSAQGVDGYTF.

The chain links TRBV12-2 to TRBJ2-5; no check of the table's D call, TRBD2, against the DNA was made. TRBV12-2 is described as a pseudogene. This CDR3 contains 14 residues. The CDR3 coding sequence is TGTGCAAGTCGCTTTGCGGGAAACCAAGAGACCCAGTACTTC. Amino acid sequence: CASRFAGNQETQYF.

The chain employs TRBV30 and TRBJ2-1, with a tentative D call TRBD2 (5 bases). This CDR3 has 14 amino acids. The germline V and J ends were trimmed by 2 bases and 0 bases, with 8 bases remaining between them. The germline CDR1 and CDR2 sequences are GTSNPN and SVGIG (reference sequence). The CDR3: CAWSSGSSYNEQFF. Written as DNA, the CDR3 is TGTGCCTGGAGTTCGGGGAGCTCCTACAATGAGCAGTTCTTC.

V gene TRBV7-9 combines with J gene TRBJ2-7; D might be TRBD1 (6 bases). V was pared by 1 base and J by 7 bases, with 17 bases between. The germline V gene has CDR1 SEHNR and CDR2 FQNEAQ (reference sequence). This CDR3 spans 15 amino acids. The CDR3, as DNA: TGTGCCAGCAGCTTAGGGTCACAGGGAATCACGGAGCAGTACTTC. It encodes CASSLGSQGITEQYF.

The rearrangement uses TRBV5-5 and TRBJ2-6, with D tentatively TRBD1 (6 bases). The ends were cut back, 4 bases at V and 0 bases at J, with 17 bases in the middle. This CDR3 is 18 amino acids long. Germline values: CDR1 SGHKS, CDR2 YYEKEE (reference sequence). This CDR3 reads CASSTGTPARSGANVLTF. CDR3 sequence (DNA): TGTGCCAGCAGCACAGGGACCCCAGCCCGCTCTGGGGCCAACGTCCTGACTTTC. The full variable domain, in which reference TRBV5-5 and TRBJ2-6 provide the parts outside the CDR3, is DAGVTQSPTHLIKTRGQQVTLRCSPISGHKSVSWYQQVLGQGPQFIFQYYEKEERGRGNFPDRFSARQFPNYSSELNVNALLLGDSALYLCASSTGTPARSGANVLTFGAGSRLTVL.

This clone was counted a few times. This rearrangement joins TRBV10-3 to TRBJ1-2, with TRBD1 identical over 7 bases. Trimming took 2 bases from V and 2 from J; bases not matched to a gene: 5. The germline V gene encodes CDR1 ENHRY and CDR2 SYGVKD. The CDR3 length is 15 residues. CDR3 sequence reads: CAISESGRGNYGYTF. Here the CDR3 DNA reads TGTGCCATCAGTGAGAGCGGCAGGGGGAACTATGGCTACACCTTC.

The rearrangement links TRBV6-1 to TRBJ2-7; 10 positions agree with TRBD1. Looked up from germline, CDR1 is MNHNS and CDR2 is SASEGT. There are 13 residues in the CDR3. V was clipped by 7 bases and J by 6 bases; unmatched bases: 6. In nucleotides, the CDR3 is TGTGCCAGCATGTTGACAGGGGGCAGCGAGCAGTACTTC. Protein sequence: CASMLTGGSEQYF.

This chain uses TRBV18 with TRBJ1-2, with D tentatively TRBD1 (5 bases). The CDR3 is 14 amino acids. The germline CDR1 and CDR2 sequences are KGHSH and LQKENI. Trimming stripped 6 bases from V and 6 bases from J, with 17 bases between. The CDR3 region is CASSLQAGGNGYTF. CDR3 sequence (DNA): TGTGCCAGCTCCCTTCAAGCGGGGGGAAATGGCTACACCTTC.

V and J are TRBV19 and TRBJ2-7; 8 positions agree with TRBD1. In germline, CDR1 is LNHDA, CDR2 SQIVND (reference sequence). V lost 5 bases and J lost 4; bases outside the gene matches: 7. CDR3 length equals 14 residues. CDR3 amino acids: CASSGQGVSYEQYF. DNA for the CDR3: TGTGCCAGTAGTGGACAGGGTGTCTCTTACGAGCAGTACTTC.

This clone has a handful of counts. V and J are TRBV7-8 and TRBJ1-3; a weak D match, TRBD1 (6 bases). Germline CDR1 SGHVS, CDR2 FQNEAQ. The CDR3 has 14 residues. V gave up 3 bases and J gave up 2 bases, with 8 bases separating them. CDR3 bases: TGTGCCAGCAGCTTCAGGGGAGCTGGAAACACCATATATTTT. Translating gives CASSFRGAGNTIYF.

The chain couples TRBV23-1 to TRBJ2-4, with 7 bases aligning to TRBD1. TRBV23-1 is annotated as an ORF whose role is uncertain. CDR3 length: 17 residues. V trimming: 2 bases; J trimming: 1 base; junction bases outside the gene matches: 8. The chain's CDR3 is CASSQNAGGRAKNIQYF. The CDR3 DNA sequence: TGCGCCAGCAGTCAAAACGCAGGGGGAAGGGCCAAAAACATTCAGTACTTC.

The rearrangement joins TRBV5-6 to TRBJ2-5; 11 bases are shared with TRBD2. Trimming at V came to 4 bases and at J to 7 bases, leaving 9 bases not matched to a gene. This CDR3 contains 15 residues. Germline V lookup: CDR1 SGHDT, CDR2 YYEEEE. CDR3 sequence: CASSRTSGSEATQYF. For the CDR3, the DNA is TGTGCCAGCAGCCGTACTAGCGGGAGTGAGGCGACCCAGTACTTC.

The V gene is TRBV30, the J gene TRBJ1-1; tentative D call: TRBD1 (6 bases). Germline-derived CDR1 and CDR2 are GTSNPN and SVGIG (reference sequence). The germline V and J ends were trimmed by 4 bases and 4 bases, with 19 bases remaining between them. This CDR3 has 15 residues. The CDR3 DNA reads as TGTGCCTGGAACCACCGGGACACCACCCTCACTGAAGCTTTCTTT. Protein sequence: CAWNHRDTTLTEAFF.

The chain employs TRBV5-1 and TRBJ1-2; 7 nucleotides align to TRBD1. The V gene end was trimmed by 3 bases and the J gene end by 0 bases; junction bases not matched to a gene: 2. CDR3 length equals 14 residues. The germline V gene encodes CDR1 SGHRS and CDR2 YFSETQ. In DNA, the CDR3 is TGCGCCAGCAGCTGGGACAGCACTAACTATGGCTACACCTTC. Protein product: CASSWDSTNYGYTF.

This clone was picked up a small number of times. The junction departs from the called germline gene at one end, perhaps through a read error. The chain links TRBV6-1 to TRBJ1-6, with D tentatively TRBD1 (5 bases). The CDR3 covers 11 residues. Germline V gene data show CDR1 as MNHNS and CDR2 as SASEGT. The CDR3 is CASSGGRGSEF. In DNA, the CDR3 is TGTGCCAGCAGCGGGGGGAGGGGAAGTGAATTT.

The rearrangement uses TRBV19 and TRBJ2-3, with D maybe TRBD2 (7 bases). CDR1 and CDR2 from the germline V gene are LNHDA and SQIVND (reference sequence). CDR3 length: 14 residues. V was trimmed by 5 bases and J by 5 bases, leaving 14 bases between them. This chain's CDR3 is CASSPRGGRDTQYF. DNA of the CDR3: TGTGCCAGTAGTCCGAGGGGGGGCCGAGATACGCAGTATTTT.

This sequence joins TRBV5-1 and TRBJ2-7; D perhaps matches TRBD2 (7 bases). V was shortened by 2 bases and J by 2 bases, with 11 bases between the two germline ends. The germline gives CDR1 SGHRS, CDR2 YFSETQ. The CDR3 runs to 14 residues. CDR3 in DNA: TGCGCCAGCAGCTTAGGGGGGGCCCCCTACGAGCAGTACTTC. Residues: CASSLGGAPYEQYF. The whole variable domain, remainder taken from reference TRBV5-1 and TRBJ2-7, is KAGVTQTPRYLIKTRGQQVTLSCSPISGHRSVSWYQQTPGQGLQFLFEYFSETQRNKGNFPGRFSGRQFSNSRSEMNVSTLELGDSALYLCASSLGGAPYEQYFGPGTRLTVT.

This chain connects TRBV4-1 to TRBJ1-3, with TRBD1 matching over 7 bases. The CDR3 length is 17 residues. Losses at the gene ends were 2 bases for V and 0 bases for J; bases not matched to a gene: 7. Germline CDR1 and CDR2: MGHRA and YSYEKL. CDR3 bases: TGCGCCAGCAGCCAATCCCCACAGGGGATCTCTGGAAACACCATATATTTT. Its protein is CASSQSPQGISGNTIYF.

This sequence joins TRBV9 and TRBJ2-4; TRBD2 aligns across 10 bases. V shed 0 bases, J shed 0 bases, and the junction held 3 bases outside the gene matches. The CDR3 is 17 residues long. The germline CDR1 and CDR2 sequences are SGDLS and YYNGEE. CDR3 region: CASSVVTSGLAKNIQYF. In DNA form, the CDR3 reads TGTGCCAGCAGCGTAGTGACTAGCGGGTTAGCCAAAAACATTCAGTACTTC.

This clone was seen a handful of times. The chain links TRBV11-2 to TRBJ1-1, with D possibly matching TRBD1 (5 bases). CDR1 is SGHAT, CDR2 FQNNGV, per germline. The CDR3 length is 15 residues. V was clipped by 3 bases and J by 5 bases, with 16 bases between them. In DNA form, the CDR3 reads TGTGCCAGCAGCTTTAGTAAGGGCGGGGGAACTGAAGCTTTCTTT. As protein: CASSFSKGGGTEAFF. The entire variable domain, with the rest obtained from reference TRBV11-2 and TRBJ1-1, is as follows: EAGVAQSPRYKIIEKRQSVAFWCNPISGHATLYWYQQILGQGPKLLIQFQNNGVVDDSQLPKDRFSAERLKGVDSTLKIQPAKLEDSAVYLCASSFSKGGGTEAFFGQGTRLTVV.